Reported below is one T cell receptor beta chain. The antigen is undetermined. The data derive from a study of graft-versus-host responses after intestinal transplantation. Overall study: Among the recipients, transplants were multivisceral, liver-intestinal, or isolated intestinal. Recipients were all induced with anti-thymocyte globulin, then given tacrolimus and steroids for about 3 years. Study-level findings and limits: GvH clones were identified in recipient marrow, with some first appearing in ileum or blood. Circulating GvH clones peaking coincided with falling HvG clones soon after transplant.

The method was immunoSEQ multiplex PCR; TCRdb's version includes in-frame clones alone and lacks a portion of them. The table has over 70,000 clones, 80% to 85% seen once. This CDR3 has 16 amino acids. CDR1 and CDR2 from the germline V gene are PRHDT and FYEKMQ (reference sequence). With V trimmed by 5 bases and J by 0 bases, 8 bases remained unmatched. The source of this sequence is a human donor who received an intestinal transplant. The chain couples TRBV13 to TRBJ2-7; 9 bases agree with TRBD1. The sequenced sample was unstimulated CD8+ T cells sorted from spleen or lymph node cells, obtained before intestinal transplant. CDR3 nucleotide sequence: TGTGCCAGCAGCGACTCCGACAGGGGGGCCTCCTACGAGCAGTACTTC. Translating gives CASSDSDRGASYEQYF.